This T cell receptor (beta chain) came from a study of T cell repertoires in cytomegalovirus infection (dated by TCRdb to between 2018 and 2021). Study-level background: Recently identified HLA-C-restricted CMV epitopes, whose presentation resists viral immunomodulation, were targeted by peptide stimulations together with well-studied HLA-B-restricted epitopes. Donor HLA type was relevant to the analysis, as public TCR beta signatures indicated carriage of CMV infection together with the matching HLA type. The full study reports these points: In both this cohort and an independent roughly 350-donor cohort, the cumulative frequency of public TCR beta family members distinguished carriers of CMV infection plus the relevant HLA type. The ex vivo response was dominated by HLA-C-restricted CMV-specific TCR beta clonotypes, and the single most frequent clonotype in two of eight donors was supplied by these HLA-C-restricted clonotypes.

Sequencing instrument: Illumina HiSeq 1500. Using fastp at Q25 and MiXCR, TCRdb reprocessed the public reads and kept productive beta chains. Identical CDR3 protein sequences are pooled into one entry, listed with their most common genes and DNA. The sample table holds 750,000 to 900,000 distinct CDR3 sequences, of which just under 30% were seen once. The ten largest clones take up roughly 13% of the sample. This clonotype was found once. What antigen it recognizes has not been identified. Per-base quality was not reported, and no clone a single base away is much larger than it. A single read makes a weak case. Taken with the paper, the label for treatment or condition translates to: in vitro stimulation with specific CMV peptide epitopes to enrich CMV-specific T cells. This specimen was cultured CD8+ T cells from PBMCs, taken from culture after CMV antigen stimulation. The clonotype originates from a human donor in good health (CMV status not recorded). Some clones in this sample may be carry-over from other donors' samples.

CDR3 reads: CASSKGGEDGYTF. The DNA reads TGTGCCAGCAGTAAGGGGGGGGAAGATGGCTACACCTTC. The sequence is built from TRBV12-3 or TRBV12-4 and TRBJ1-2; tentative D gene TRBD1, with 6 bases matching. V sheds 5 bases and J sheds 6 bases, leaving 13 bases between their ends. The CDR3 runs 13 amino acids, cysteine and phenylalanine included. Only the CDR3 region is kept as DNA, spanning 39 bases read in frame from base 1.